These 10 T cell receptor beta chains were sequenced from one sample in a study of blood T cell repertoires in COVID-19. Only in-frame clones appear in the TCRdb table, and some are missing; sequencing was by immunoSEQ multiplex PCR. Here the sample spans some 290,000 clones, roughly 90% being singletons. Sequenced material: peripheral blood. The receptors come from a woman in her twenties or thirties with COVID-19, enrolled during active disease.

The rearrangement links TRBV19 to TRBJ1-5; D call uncertain. Germline V gene lookup returns CDR1 LNHDA and CDR2 SQIVND (reference sequence). V was cut by 1 base and J by 5 bases, with 18 bases left in between. This CDR3 has 17 amino acids. The CDR3 DNA is TGTGCCAGTAGTATAGTCGGAGGGAGGACCGCGGATCAGCCCCAGCATTTT. This codes for CASSIVGGRTADQPQHF.

This clone was found once. The rearrangement uses TRBV28 and TRBJ1-3; 11 nucleotides agree with TRBD1. CDR1 is MDHEN and CDR2 is SYDVKM in the germline V gene. The CDR3 has 13 amino acids. The J segment lost 10 bases and the V segment lost 6 bases, leaving 5 bases of the junction unmatched. Written as DNA, the CDR3 is TGTGCCAGCAGGGGACAGGGGGGAAGAACCATATATTTT. Translation: CASRGQGGRTIYF.

This sequence joins TRBV19 and TRBJ1-2; 9 positions agree with TRBD1. This CDR3 contains 16 residues. In germline, CDR1 is LNHDA, CDR2 SQIVND (reference sequence). J lost 6 bases, V lost 6 bases, and 14 bases had no gene match. The CDR3 sequence: CASRKDWGQGLDGYTF. DNA of the CDR3: TGTGCCAGTAGAAAAGATTGGGGACAGGGCCTCGATGGCTACACCTTC.

V and J are TRBV6-1 and TRBJ1-2; possibly TRBD1 for D (6 bases). The V gene's germline CDR1 is MNHNS and CDR2 SASEGT. The CDR3 length is 13 residues. The germline V and J ends were trimmed by 1 base and 7 bases, with 10 bases remaining between them. The CDR3 DNA sequence: TGTGCCAGCAGTGAAGTTACAGGGACTGGCTACACCTTC. Protein sequence: CASSEVTGTGYTF.

The genes are TRBV28 and TRBJ2-5; 10 bases are a match to TRBD1. Germline CDR1 is MDHEN and CDR2 is SYDVKM. The CDR3 extends over 14 amino acids. V shed 6 bases, J shed 9 bases, and the junction held 10 bases outside the gene matches. The CDR3 reads CASRWDRGMRAQYF. Here the CDR3 DNA reads TGTGCCAGCAGATGGGACAGGGGTATGAGGGCCCAGTACTTC.

V and J are TRBV19 and TRBJ1-6; 10 positions agree with TRBD1. V trimming: 4 bases; J trimming: 4 bases; junction bases outside the gene matches: 1. This CDR3 region has 15 residues. The germline V gene has CDR1 LNHDA and CDR2 SQIVND (reference sequence). The CDR3 DNA reads as TGTGCCAGTAGTAGGGGACAGGGGTATAATTCACCCCTCCACTTT. It codes for CASSRGQGYNSPLHF.

This chain joins TRBV12-3 or TRBV12-4 and TRBJ2-7; 9 nucleotides agree with TRBD2. J lost 4 bases, V lost 6 bases, and 4 bases had no gene match. The CDR3 extends over 13 amino acids. The CDR3: CASSPSGRYEQYF. DNA of the CDR3: TGTGCCAGCAGCCCGAGCGGGAGGTACGAGCAGTACTTC.

The CDR3 protein is CASSVGGRETQYF. The CDR3 bases are TGTGCCAGCAGCGTAGGCGGGCGAGAGACCCAGTACTTC. The V and J genes are TRBV9 and TRBJ2-5; a possible D gene is TRBD2 (5 bases). Between the trimmed V and J ends, which lost 0 bases and 4 bases, there was a span of 7 bases. The CDR3 runs 13 residues. Per germline, CDR1 SGDLS and CDR2 YYNGEE.

The J gene is TRBJ1-2, the V gene TRBV27; perhaps TRBD1 as D (5 bases). The length of the CDR3 is 15 residues. V shed 1 base and J shed 4 bases, with 13 bases lying between them. CDR1 is MNHEY and CDR2 is SMNVEV in the germline V gene (reference sequence). For the CDR3, the DNA is TGTGCCAGCAGTTTATGGCAGGGAGGCGGCTATGGCTACACCTTC. Translation gives CASSLWQGGGYGYTF.

The V call is TRBV6-5, the J call TRBJ2-7; 8 bases are a match to TRBD2. This CDR3 has 13 amino acids. The germline V gene has CDR1 MNHEY and CDR2 SVGAGI. J was trimmed by 1 base and V by 7 bases; bases with no gene match: 3. In DNA form, the CDR3 reads TGTGCCAGCACGGGACTAGTTTCCTACGAGCAGTACTTC. It specifies CASTGLVSYEQYF.